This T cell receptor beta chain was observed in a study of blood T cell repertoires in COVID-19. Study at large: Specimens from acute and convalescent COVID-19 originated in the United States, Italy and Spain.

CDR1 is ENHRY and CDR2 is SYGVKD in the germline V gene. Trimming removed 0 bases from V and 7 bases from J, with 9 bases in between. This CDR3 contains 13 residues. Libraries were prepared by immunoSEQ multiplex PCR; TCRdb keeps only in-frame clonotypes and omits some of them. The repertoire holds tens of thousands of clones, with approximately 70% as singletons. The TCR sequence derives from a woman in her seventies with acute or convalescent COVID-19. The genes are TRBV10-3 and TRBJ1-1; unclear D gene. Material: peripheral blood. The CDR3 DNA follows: TGTGCCATCAGTGAGTCGGGCGGGAGTGAAGCTTTCTTT. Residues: CAISESGGSEAFF.